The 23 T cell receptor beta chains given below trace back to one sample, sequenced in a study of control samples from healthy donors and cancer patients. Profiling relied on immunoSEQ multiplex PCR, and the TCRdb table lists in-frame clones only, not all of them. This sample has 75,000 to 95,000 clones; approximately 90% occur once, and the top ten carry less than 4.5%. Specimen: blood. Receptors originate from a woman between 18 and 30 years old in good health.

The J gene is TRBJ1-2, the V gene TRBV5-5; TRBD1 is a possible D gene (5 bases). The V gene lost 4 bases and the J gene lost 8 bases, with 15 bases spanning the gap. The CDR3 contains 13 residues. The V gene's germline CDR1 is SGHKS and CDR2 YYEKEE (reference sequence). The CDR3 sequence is CASSLSGGYGYTF. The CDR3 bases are TGTGCCAGCAGCCTCAGCGGGGGTTACGGCTACACCTTC.

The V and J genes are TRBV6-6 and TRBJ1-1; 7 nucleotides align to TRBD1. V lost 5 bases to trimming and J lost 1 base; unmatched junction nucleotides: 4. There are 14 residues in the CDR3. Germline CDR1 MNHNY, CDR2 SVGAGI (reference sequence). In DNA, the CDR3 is TGTGCCAGCAGTAATACAGGGGAGAACACTGAAGCTTTCTTT. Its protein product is CASSNTGENTEAFF.

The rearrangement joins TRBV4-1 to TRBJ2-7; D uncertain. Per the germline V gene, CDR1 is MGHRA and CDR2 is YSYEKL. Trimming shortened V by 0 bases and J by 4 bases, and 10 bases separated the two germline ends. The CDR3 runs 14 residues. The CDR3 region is CASSQDVEAYEQYF. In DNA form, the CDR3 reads TGCGCCAGCAGCCAAGACGTGGAAGCTTACGAGCAGTACTTC.

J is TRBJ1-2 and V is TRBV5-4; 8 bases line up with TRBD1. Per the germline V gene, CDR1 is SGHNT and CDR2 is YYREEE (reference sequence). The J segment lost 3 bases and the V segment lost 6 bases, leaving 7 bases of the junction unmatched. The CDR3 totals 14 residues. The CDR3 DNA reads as TGTGCCAGCACCAAGGAACAGGGGGACTATGGCTACACCTTC. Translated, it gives CASTKEQGDYGYTF.

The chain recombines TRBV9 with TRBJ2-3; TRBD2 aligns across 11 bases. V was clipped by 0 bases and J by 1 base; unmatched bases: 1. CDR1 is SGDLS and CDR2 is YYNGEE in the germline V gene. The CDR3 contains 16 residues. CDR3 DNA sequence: TGTGCCAGCAGCGTAGTACTAGCGGGGGGCACAGATACGCAGTATTTT. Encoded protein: CASSVVLAGGTDTQYF.

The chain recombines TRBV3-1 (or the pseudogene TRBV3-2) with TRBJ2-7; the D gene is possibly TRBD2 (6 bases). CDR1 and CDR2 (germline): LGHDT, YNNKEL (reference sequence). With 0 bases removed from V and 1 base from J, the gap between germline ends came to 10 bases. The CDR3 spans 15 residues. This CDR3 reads CASSQEAGGSYEQYF. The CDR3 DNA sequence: TGTGCCAGCAGCCAAGAAGCGGGCGGTTCCTACGAGCAGTACTTC.

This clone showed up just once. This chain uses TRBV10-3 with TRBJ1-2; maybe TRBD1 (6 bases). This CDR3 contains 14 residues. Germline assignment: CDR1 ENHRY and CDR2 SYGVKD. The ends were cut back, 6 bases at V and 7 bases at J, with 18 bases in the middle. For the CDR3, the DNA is TGTGCCATCAGGATCGGGACAAGTCTTTTTGGCTACACCTTC. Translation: CAIRIGTSLFGYTF.

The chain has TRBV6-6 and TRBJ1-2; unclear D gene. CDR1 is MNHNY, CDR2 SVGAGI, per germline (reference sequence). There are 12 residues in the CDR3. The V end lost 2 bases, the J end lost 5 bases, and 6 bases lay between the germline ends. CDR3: CASSYGMYGYTF. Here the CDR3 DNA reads TGTGCCAGCAGTTACGGGATGTATGGCTACACCTTC.

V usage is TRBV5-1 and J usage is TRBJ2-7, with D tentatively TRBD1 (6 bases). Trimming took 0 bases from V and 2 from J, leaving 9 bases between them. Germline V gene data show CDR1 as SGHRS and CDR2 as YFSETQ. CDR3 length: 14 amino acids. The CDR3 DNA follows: TGCGCCAGCAGCTTGGGACAGGCCGCCTACGAGCAGTACTTC. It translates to CASSLGQAAYEQYF.

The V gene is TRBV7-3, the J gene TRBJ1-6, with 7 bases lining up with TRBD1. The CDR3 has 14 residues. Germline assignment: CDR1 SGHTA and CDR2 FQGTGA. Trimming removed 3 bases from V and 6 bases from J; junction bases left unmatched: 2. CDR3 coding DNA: TGTGCCAGCAGCTTCGGGACAGCTAATTCACCCCTCCACTTT. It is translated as CASSFGTANSPLHF.

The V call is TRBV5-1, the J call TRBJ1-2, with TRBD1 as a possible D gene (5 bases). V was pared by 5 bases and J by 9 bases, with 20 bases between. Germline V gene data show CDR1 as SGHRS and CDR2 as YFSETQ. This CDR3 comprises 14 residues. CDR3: CASSRDPQYESYTF. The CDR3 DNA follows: TGCGCCAGCAGTAGGGACCCCCAATATGAGAGCTACACCTTC.

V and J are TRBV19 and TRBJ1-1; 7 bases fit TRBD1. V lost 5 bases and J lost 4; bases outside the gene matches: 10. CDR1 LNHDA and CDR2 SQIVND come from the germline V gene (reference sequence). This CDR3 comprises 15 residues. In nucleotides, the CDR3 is TGTGCCAGTAGTCCTGGGACAGCCTCGACCACTGAAGCTTTCTTT. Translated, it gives CASSPGTASTTEAFF.

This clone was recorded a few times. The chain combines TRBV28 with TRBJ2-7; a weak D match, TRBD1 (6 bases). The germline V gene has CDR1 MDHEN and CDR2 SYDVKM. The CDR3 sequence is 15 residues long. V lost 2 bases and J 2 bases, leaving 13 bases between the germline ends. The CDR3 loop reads CASSLPDRPPYEQYF. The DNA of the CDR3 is TGTGCCAGCAGTTTACCAGACAGGCCGCCCTACGAGCAGTACTTC.

Written as DNA, the CDR3 is TGTGCCATCTCGGGACTAGCGGGGTCGGATGAGCAGTTCTTC. Translating it yields CAISGLAGSDEQFF. V usage is TRBV6-5 and J usage is TRBJ2-1; TRBD2 aligns across 13 bases. Germline CDR1 and CDR2: MNHEY and SVGAGI. This CDR3 is built from 14 residues. The J segment lost 8 bases and the V segment lost 10 bases, leaving 8 bases of the junction unmatched.

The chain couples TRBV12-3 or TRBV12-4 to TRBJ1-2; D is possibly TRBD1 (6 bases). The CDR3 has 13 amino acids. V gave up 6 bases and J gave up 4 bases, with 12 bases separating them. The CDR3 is CASRRTGLYGYTF. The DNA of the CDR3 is TGTGCCAGCAGGCGAACAGGGCTCTATGGCTACACCTTC.

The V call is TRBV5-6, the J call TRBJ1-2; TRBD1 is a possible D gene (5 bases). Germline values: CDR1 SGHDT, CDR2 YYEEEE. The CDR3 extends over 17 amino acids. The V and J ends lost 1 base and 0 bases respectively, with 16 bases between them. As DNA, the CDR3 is TGTGCCAGCAGCTTGTTTGGGGGAGGAGAACCTAACTATGGCTACACCTTC. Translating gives CASSLFGGGEPNYGYTF. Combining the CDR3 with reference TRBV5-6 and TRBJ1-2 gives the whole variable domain DAGVTQSPTHLIKTRGQQVTLRCSPKSGHDTVSWYQQALGQGPQFIFQYYEEEERQRGNFPDRFSGHQFPNYSSELNVNALLLGDSALYLCASSLFGGGEPNYGYTFGSGTRLTVV.

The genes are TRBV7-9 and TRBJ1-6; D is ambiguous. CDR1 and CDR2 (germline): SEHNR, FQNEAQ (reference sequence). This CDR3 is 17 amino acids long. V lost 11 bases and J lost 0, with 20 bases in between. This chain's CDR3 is CAVGGETLSSYNSPLHF. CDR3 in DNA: TGTGCCGTAGGAGGCGAGACCCTGAGCTCCTATAATTCACCCCTCCACTTT.

CDR3 sequence reads: CASSIQGGGNQPQHF. DNA for the CDR3: TGTGCCAGCAGCATACAGGGTGGGGGCAATCAGCCCCAGCATTTT. This sequence joins TRBV5-4 and TRBJ1-5; D perhaps matches TRBD1 (6 bases). The CDR3 is made up of 15 amino acids. With 4 bases removed from V and 2 bases from J, the gap between germline ends came to 13 bases. Germline-derived CDR1 and CDR2 are SGHNT and YYREEE (reference sequence).

CDR3 amino acids: CASSLRLGDDAKNIQYF. The CDR3 nucleotides read TGTGCCAGCAGCTTGCGGCTAGGTGATGACGCCAAAAACATTCAGTACTTC. This sequence joins TRBV5-4 and TRBJ2-4; no definite D call. The V end was cut by 1 base, the J end by 1 base, with 15 bases between. Germline lookup yields CDR1 SGHNT and CDR2 YYREEE (reference sequence). CDR3 length equals 17 residues.

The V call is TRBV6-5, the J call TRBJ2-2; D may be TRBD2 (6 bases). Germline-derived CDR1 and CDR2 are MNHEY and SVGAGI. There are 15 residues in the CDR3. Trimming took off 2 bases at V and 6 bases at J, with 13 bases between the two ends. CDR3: CASSYGGGEAGELFF. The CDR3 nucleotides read TGTGCCAGCAGTTACGGTGGAGGGGAAGCCGGGGAGCTGTTTTTT.

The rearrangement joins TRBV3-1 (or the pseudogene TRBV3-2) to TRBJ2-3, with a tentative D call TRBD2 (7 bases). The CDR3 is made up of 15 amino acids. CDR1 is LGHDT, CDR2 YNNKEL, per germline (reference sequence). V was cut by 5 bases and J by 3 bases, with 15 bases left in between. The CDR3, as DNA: TGTGCCAGCAGCTCTGAAGGGGGGGGGACAGATACGCAGTATTTT. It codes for CASSSEGGGTDTQYF.

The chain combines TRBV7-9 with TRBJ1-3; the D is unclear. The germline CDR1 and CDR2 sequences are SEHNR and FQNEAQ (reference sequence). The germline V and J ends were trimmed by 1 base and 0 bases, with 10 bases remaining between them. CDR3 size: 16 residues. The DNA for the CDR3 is TGTGCCAGCAGCTTAGGACTCCCGAGCTCTGGAAACACCATATATTTT. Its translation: CASSLGLPSSGNTIYF. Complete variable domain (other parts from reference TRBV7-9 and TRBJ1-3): DTGVSQNPRHKITKRGQNVTFRCDPISEHNRLYWYRQTLGQGPEFLTYFQNEAQLEKSRLLSDRFSAERPKGSFSTLEIQRTEQGDSAMYLCASSLGLPSSGNTIYFGEGSWLTVV.

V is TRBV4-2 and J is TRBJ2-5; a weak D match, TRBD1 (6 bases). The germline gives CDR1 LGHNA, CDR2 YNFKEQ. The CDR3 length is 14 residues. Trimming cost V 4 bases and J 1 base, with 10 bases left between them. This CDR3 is CASSLVGAQETQYF. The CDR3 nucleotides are TGTGCCAGCAGCCTAGTGGGGGCCCAAGAGACCCAGTACTTC.